These 4 T cell receptor beta chains share one sample of origin, sequenced in a study of cytomegalovirus exposure and HLA in healthy donors. The study ran its PCR with 60 Vbeta and 13 Jbeta primers. The data were produced by immunoSEQ multiplex PCR, yet TCRdb's version contains in-frame clones alone and is incomplete. The repertoire holds some 140,000 clones, with over 80% as singletons. Sequenced material: PBMCs. The receptors originated from a man in his forties in good health and CMV-seronegative.

The CDR3, as DNA: TGTGCCAGTAGATCCCACGGACAGTTACGGAATGAGCAGTTCTTC. Its translation is CASRSHGQLRNEQFF. The chain is built from TRBV19 and TRBJ2-1, with D perhaps matching TRBD1 (6 bases). There are 15 residues in the CDR3. The germline V and J ends were trimmed by 6 bases and 7 bases, with 19 bases remaining between them. Germline CDR1 reads LNHDA; CDR2 reads SQIVND (reference sequence).

The gene calls are TRBV13 and TRBJ2-5; possible D gene TRBD2, 5 bases. The CDR3 is 14 residues long. CDR1 is PRHDT, CDR2 FYEKMQ, per germline (reference sequence). V lost 4 bases and J lost 1, with 10 bases in between. CDR3 amino acids: CASSSTRGQETQYF. CDR3 coding DNA: TGTGCCAGCAGCTCAACCCGGGGCCAAGAGACCCAGTACTTC. Full variable domain (remainder filled in from reference TRBV13 and TRBJ2-5): AAGVIQSPRHLIKEKRETATLKCYPIPRHDTVYWYQQGPGQDPQFLISFYEKMQSDKGSIPDRFSAQQFSDYHSELNMSSLELGDSALYFCASSSTRGQETQYFGPGTRLLVL.

The count of this clone is one. The J gene is TRBJ1-4, the V gene TRBV18; a weak D match, TRBD1 (6 bases). V lost 3 bases and J 0 bases, leaving 14 bases between the germline ends. The CDR3 is 17 residues long. Germline loops: CDR1 KGHSH, CDR2 LQKENI. CDR3 DNA: TGTGCCAGCTCACCTCAGGGAGGGACATCAACTAATGAAAAACTGTTTTTT. This sequence encodes CASSPQGGTSTNEKLFF.

This clone was counted between two and nine times. The chain employs TRBV29-1 and TRBJ1-1; 8 nucleotides match TRBD1. The CDR3 consists of 13 residues. Germline CDR1 reads SQVTM; CDR2 reads ANQGSEA. V lost 7 bases and J lost 1; bases outside the gene matches: 5. Written as DNA, the CDR3 is TGCAGCGGACACGGGACAGGGAACACTGAAGCTTTCTTT. Its protein product is CSGHGTGNTEAFF.